This passage covers 28 T cell receptor beta chains from one sample sequenced in a study of metastatic and nonmetastatic thyroid tumors. Treatment of any kind had been given to no patient before thyroid surgery. TCRdb recomputed clones from the PCR reads via MiXCR. The sample gives roughly 17,000 clones, roughly 24% of which show up once; about an eighth is in the top ten. The sequenced sample consisted of tumor tissue. These receptors originate from a male donor with papillary thyroid cancer or a benign thyroid nodule (not recorded which). Some clones in this sample may be carry-over from other donors' samples.

This clone was recorded a few times. The missing conserved phenylalanine or tryptophan at the end of this CDR3 makes a read error likely. The gene calls are TRBV6-5 and TRBJ1-1; no firm D call. The V gene lost 4 bases and the J gene lost 6 bases, with 12 bases spanning the gap. Germline CDR1 MNHEY, CDR2 SVGAGI. This CDR3 is 13 amino acids long. CDR3 in amino acids: CASSSLWVSEAFS. The CDR3 DNA follows: TGTGCCAGCAGTTCCCTTTGGGTATCTGAAGCTTTCTCT.

Many counts were recorded for this clone. The chain combines TRBV2 with TRBJ2-1; D possibly corresponds to TRBD1 (5 bases). V shed 2 bases and J shed 7 bases, with 18 bases lying between them. The germline gives CDR1 SNHLY, CDR2 FYNNEI. This CDR3 spans 16 amino acids. CDR3 sequence reads: CASSESEQATVNEQFF. The CDR3 nucleotides are TGTGCCAGCAGTGAATCCGAACAGGCCACGGTTAATGAGCAGTTCTTC.

V gene TRBV5-1 combines with J gene TRBJ1-1; TRBD1 matches at 7 bases. Germline V gene sequence: CDR1 SGHRS, CDR2 YFSETQ. The CDR3 is 15 residues long. Trimming took 4 bases from V and 1 from J; bases not matched to a gene: 7. CDR3 sequence (DNA): TGCGCCAGCAGCCCAAGGGGGCGGACGAACACTGAAGCTTTCTTT. Residues: CASSPRGRTNTEAFF. The variable domain in full, with the rest retrieved from reference TRBV5-1 and TRBJ1-1, is KAGVTQTPRYLIKTRGQQVTLSCSPISGHRSVSWYQQTPGQGLQFLFEYFSETQRNKGNFPGRFSGRQFSNSRSEMNVSTLELGDSALYLCASSPRGRTNTEAFFGQGTRLTVV.

This clone is medium-sized. This chain links TRBV19 with TRBJ2-7; D unresolved. CDR3 length: 15 amino acids. With 1 base removed from V and 3 bases from J, the gap between germline ends came to 13 bases. Looked up from germline, CDR1 is LNHDA and CDR2 is SQIVND (reference sequence). The CDR3 region is CASSIGRGPIYEQYF. The CDR3 DNA reads TGTGCCAGTAGTATAGGGCGAGGACCTATCTACGAGCAGTACTTC.

This clone was seen many times. The J gene is TRBJ2-2, the V gene TRBV7-3, with D maybe TRBD1 (5 bases). Looked up from germline, CDR1 is SGHTA and CDR2 is FQGTGA. The CDR3 contains 16 residues. V lost 4 bases and J lost 5, with 17 bases in between. The CDR3: CASSSTPGPGTGELFF. The CDR3 coding sequence is TGTGCCAGCAGCTCCACCCCAGGGCCCGGGACCGGGGAGCTGTTTTTT.

The V and J genes are TRBV20-1 and TRBJ2-7, with D possibly being TRBD2 (6 bases). V was trimmed by 2 bases and J by 2 bases, leaving 13 bases between them. CDR3 length equals 14 residues. Germline CDR1 DFQATT, CDR2 SNEGSKA (reference sequence). The CDR3 sequence is CSARSSSVTYEQYF. In DNA, the CDR3 is TGCAGTGCTAGATCTTCTAGCGTCACCTACGAGCAGTACTTC.

This clone counts as medium-sized. This chain's CDR3 is CASSPNDSGGKQFF. The CDR3 DNA reads TGTGCCAGCAGCCCGAACGACAGTGGTGGAAAGCAGTTCTTC. The chain employs TRBV9 and TRBJ2-1; tentatively, D is TRBD1 (5 bases). The CDR3 totals 14 residues. Trimming left V 4 bases short and J 11 bases short, with 19 bases between. Germline V gene data show CDR1 as SGDLS and CDR2 as YYNGEE. The full variable domain, with the rest looked up from reference TRBV9 and TRBJ2-1, is DSGVTQTPKHLITATGQRVTLRCSPRSGDLSVYWYQQSLDQGLQFLIQYYNGEERAKGNILERFSAQQFPDLHSELNLSSLELGDSALYFCASSPNDSGGKQFFGPGTRLTVL.

In this sample, this clone turned up many times. This rearrangement joins TRBV6-1 to TRBJ2-3; D gene ambiguous. V was cut by 1 base and J by 2 bases, with 13 bases left in between. CDR3 length equals 16 residues. Germline CDR1 is MNHNS and CDR2 is SASEGT. CDR3 sequence: CASSEEVAGFTDTQYF. The CDR3 nucleotides read TGTGCCAGCAGTGAAGAAGTAGCAGGATTCACAGATACGCAGTATTTT.

Within the sample, this clone is large (0.1 to 1%). The chain recombines TRBV19 with TRBJ1-5; D gene uncertain. V shed 5 bases and J shed 6 bases, with 14 bases lying between them. The CDR3 runs 14 residues. The germline gives CDR1 LNHDA, CDR2 SQIVND (reference sequence). The CDR3 here is CASSFGVPGQPQHF. The CDR3 coding sequence is TGTGCCAGTAGTTTCGGGGTACCGGGTCAGCCCCAGCATTTT.

The table lists this clone with many counts. The CDR3 sequence is CASSQAGGTDTQYF. The DNA of the CDR3 is TGTGCCAGCAGCCAAGCGGGGGGCACAGATACGCAGTATTTT. The chain recombines TRBV3-1 with TRBJ2-3; maybe TRBD2 (6 bases). CDR1 is LGHDT, CDR2 YNNKEL, per germline (reference sequence). V was cut by 1 base and J by 1 base, with 6 bases left in between. This CDR3 spans 14 amino acids.

This clone was detected only a few times. This chain connects TRBV9 to TRBJ2-7, with TRBD2 as a possible D gene (5 bases). This CDR3 is built from 15 residues. Trimming stripped 4 bases from V and 3 bases from J, with 17 bases between. Germline loops: CDR1 SGDLS, CDR2 YYNGEE. The CDR3 DNA reads as TGTGCCAGCAGCCCTAAAGCTAGCAGCCTCTACGAGCAGTACTTC. Translating gives CASSPKASSLYEQYF. Filled out from reference TRBV9 and TRBJ2-7, the complete variable domain reads DSGVTQTPKHLITATGQRVTLRCSPRSGDLSVYWYQQSLDQGLQFLIQYYNGEERAKGNILERFSAQQFPDLHSELNLSSLELGDSALYFCASSPKASSLYEQYFGPGTRLTVT.

This clone was recorded at least ten times. The V call is TRBV9, the J call TRBJ2-1, with 14 bases matching TRBD2. CDR1 and CDR2 from the germline V gene are SGDLS and YYNGEE. V trimming: 4 bases; J trimming: 5 bases; junction bases outside the gene matches: 11. This CDR3 contains 18 residues. CDR3 nucleotide sequence: TGTGCCAGCAGCATCACGGCGACTAGCGGGGGGGTAGACAATGAGCAGTTCTTC. This sequence encodes CASSITATSGGVDNEQFF.

The sample holds a few counts of this clone. The chain carries TRBV6-4 and TRBJ2-3; TRBD2 might be the D (6 bases). This CDR3 is 14 amino acids long. V lost 5 bases and J 0 bases, leaving 9 bases between the germline ends. Germline lookup yields CDR1 MRHNA and CDR2 SNTAGT. CDR3 loop: CASSSGTSTDTQYF. For the CDR3, the DNA is TGTGCCAGCAGTTCCGGGACTAGCACAGATACGCAGTATTTT.

The chain uses TRBV20-1 and TRBJ1-3; D unclear. The CDR3 spans 13 residues. Per germline, CDR1 DFQATT and CDR2 SNEGSKA (reference sequence). The germline V and J ends were trimmed by 5 bases and 2 bases, with 10 bases remaining between them. In DNA, the CDR3 is TGCAGTGCTCCCCGGGGAGCTGGAAACACCATATATTTT. Amino acids: CSAPRGAGNTIYF.

This rearrangement joins TRBV7-2 to TRBJ2-7; D is perhaps TRBD1 (6 bases). Germline-derived CDR1 and CDR2 are SGHTA and FQGNSA. V was shortened by 5 bases and J by 2 bases, with 13 bases between the two germline ends. The CDR3 consists of 14 residues. The CDR3 sequence is CASSPTGSPYEQYF. In DNA form, the CDR3 reads TGTGCCAGCAGCCCGACAGGTTCACCCTACGAGCAGTACTTC.

To note about this clone: Since a much larger clone is just one base distant, this may be a read error. Here the CDR3 DNA reads TGTGCCAGCAGCCAAGATAACGGGCGTGAGCAGCTCTTC. It specifies CASSQDNGREQLF. This chain links TRBV3-1 with TRBJ2-1; D remains ambiguous. The CDR3 has 13 residues. The germline gives CDR1 LGHDT, CDR2 YNNKEL (reference sequence).

V and J are TRBV18 and TRBJ1-3, with a weak D call TRBD1 (6 bases). The V end lost 6 bases, the J end lost 4 bases, and 19 bases lay between the germline ends. The germline V gene encodes CDR1 KGHSH and CDR2 LQKENI. This CDR3 has 16 residues. For the CDR3, the DNA is TGTGCCAGCTCGATGGCGGGGGGCATTCGAGGAAACACCATATATTTT. The encoded protein is CASSMAGGIRGNTIYF.

The J gene is TRBJ2-7, the V gene TRBV5-1, with TRBD2 matching 8 bases. CDR1 is SGHRS, CDR2 YFSETQ, per germline. Trimming cost V 4 bases and J 3 bases; bases outside gene matches: 9. This CDR3 has 15 amino acids. Here the CDR3 DNA reads TGCGCCAGCAGCGTCACTAGCGGAGTCGTCTACGAGCAGTACTTC. It codes for CASSVTSGVVYEQYF.

This clone showed up many times. A much larger clonotype is one base distant, so this may be a read error. This chain uses TRBV5-1 with TRBJ2-1, with D perhaps matching TRBD2 (6 bases). V was clipped by 2 bases and J by 10 bases, with 13 bases between them. The CDR3 sequence is 13 residues long. Germline values: CDR1 SGHRS, CDR2 YFSETQ. The CDR3 region is CASSLGGPGEQFF. The CDR3 DNA follows: TGCGCCAGCAGCTTAGGAGGGCCTGGCGAGCAGTTCTTC.

The chain combines TRBV20-1 with TRBJ1-2; maybe TRBD1 (5 bases). Per germline, CDR1 DFQATT and CDR2 SNEGSKA (reference sequence). The CDR3 is 14 amino acids. Trimming took 4 bases from V and 0 from J, leaving 12 bases between them. As DNA, the CDR3 is TGCAGTGCTACAGAAACGACAGCTAACTATGGCTACACCTTC. Translating gives CSATETTANYGYTF.

This clone is deemed medium-sized. V and J are TRBV9 and TRBJ2-1; a weak D match, TRBD2 (5 bases). The CDR3 length is 16 residues. Germline V gene lookup returns CDR1 SGDLS and CDR2 YYNGEE. V lost 0 bases, J lost 9 bases, and 19 bases lay in between. CDR3 nucleotides: TGTGCCAGCAGCGTAGATCGTGAACTAGGTGTGGTTGAGCAGTTCTTC. This translates into CASSVDRELGVVEQFF. The whole variable domain, remainder taken from reference TRBV9 and TRBJ2-1, is DSGVTQTPKHLITATGQRVTLRCSPRSGDLSVYWYQQSLDQGLQFLIQYYNGEERAKGNILERFSAQQFPDLHSELNLSSLELGDSALYFCASSVDRELGVVEQFFGPGTRLTVL.

This clone is judged medium-sized. Additional DNA sequences in this sample encode the identical CDR3. This chain links TRBV20-1 with TRBJ1-3; D ambiguous. The ends were cut back, 4 bases at V and 0 bases at J, with 1 base in the middle. CDR3 length: 11 residues. The germline CDR1 and CDR2 sequences are DFQATT and SNEGSKA (reference sequence). The CDR3 loop is CSAISGNTIYF. The CDR3 DNA follows: TGCAGTGCTATCTCTGGAAACACCATATATTTT.

The chain links TRBV7-6 to TRBJ1-6; D is unresolved. The V gene lost 3 bases and the J gene lost 6 bases, with 12 bases spanning the gap. Germline values: CDR1 SGHVS, CDR2 FNYEAQ. The CDR3 spans 15 residues. The CDR3 region is CASSFDSRSNSPLHF. In DNA form, the CDR3 reads TGTGCCAGCAGCTTCGATAGCCGGTCTAATTCACCCCTCCACTTT.

This clone was picked up a small number of times. This chain links TRBV12-3 or TRBV12-4 with TRBJ1-3, with 9 nucleotides matching TRBD1. The trim removed 5 bases at V and 2 bases at J, leaving 4 bases unmatched. This CDR3 comprises 15 residues. CDR3 protein: CASSPGTGPGNTIYF. CDR3 nucleotides: TGTGCCAGCAGTCCCGGGACAGGGCCTGGAAACACCATATATTTT.

Within the sample, this clone is medium-sized. V and J are TRBV20-1 and TRBJ2-7, with TRBD1 matching 9 bases. V lost 6 bases and J lost 2; bases outside the gene matches: 5. Germline V gene lookup returns CDR1 DFQATT and CDR2 SNEGSKA (reference sequence). CDR3 length: 13 residues. The CDR3 sequence is CSACRDRAYEQYF. DNA for the CDR3: TGCAGTGCCTGCCGGGACAGGGCCTACGAGCAGTACTTC.

This clone was recorded a few times. The gene calls are TRBV7-9 and TRBJ2-7; 8 bases are shared with TRBD2. Looked up from germline, CDR1 is SEHNR and CDR2 is FQNEAQ (reference sequence). The junction had 1 base not matched to a gene; V was cut back by 4 bases and J by 5 bases. The CDR3 is 12 amino acids. CDR3 bases: TGTGCCAGCAGCTACGGGGGGGACGAGCAGTACTTC. It codes for CASSYGGDEQYF.

To note about this clone: A single base separates this from a much larger clone, so it may be a read error. V is TRBV27 and J is TRBJ2-5, with D possibly called TRBD1 or TRBD2 (5 bases each). This CDR3 comprises 14 residues. CDR1 is MNHEY, CDR2 SMNVEV, per germline (reference sequence). The CDR3 coding sequence is TGTGCCAGCATTTTTAACCAGGGAGTCGAGACCCGGTACTTC. This encodes CASIFNQGVETRYF.

This clone was seen only a few times. The chain combines TRBV12-3 or TRBV12-4 with TRBJ1-3, with a tentative D call TRBD1 (6 bases). V lost 6 bases, J lost 0 bases, and 6 bases lay in between. This CDR3 has 13 residues. The CDR3 DNA sequence: TGTGCCAGCAGGGACAGCTCTGGAAACACCATATATTTT. The encoded protein is CASRDSSGNTIYF.